This TCR beta chain was sequenced for a study of cytotoxic CD8 clonotypes in ibrutinib-treated CLL. As for the study in general: Timing of response sample collection was a median approximately twelve months after treatment start, with a range of 6 to 36. Averaging across samples gave around 260,000 productive templates and roughly 87,000 productive rearrangements. Whole-study results and caveats: Public clonotypes (which were uncommon) either contracted or remained stable on treatment. Higher circulating CD8+ T-cell counts strongly accompanied higher baseline clonality, above age-matched healthy donors.

The CDR3 has 12 residues. The germline V gene encodes CDR1 SGHNT and CDR2 YYREEE (reference sequence). Trimming left V 4 bases short and J 5 bases short, with 6 bases between. There are a few counts of this clone. Its antigen is not known. TCRdb's table, derived via immunoSEQ multiplex PCR, lists solely in-frame clones and lacks some. The sample has 110,000 to 150,000 clones, 76% seen once. The sample consisted of PBMCs, taken after 24 months of ibrutinib treatment. The J gene is TRBJ2-2, the V gene TRBV5-4; D not resolved. This clonotype was obtained from a human donor with chronic lymphocytic leukemia. The CDR3 loop is CASSLWTGELFF. The CDR3 region has the DNA TGTGCCAGCAGCCTATGGACCGGGGAGCTGTTTTTT.